The T cell receptor (beta chain) described here comes from a study of blood T cell repertoires in COVID-19. Study-level information: Collection of acute and convalescent COVID-19 samples took place in the United States, Italy and Spain. In each case, the material was cDNA or gDNA derived from T cells, B-cell-depleted T cells, or PBMCs.

Trimming at V came to 3 bases and at J to 1 base, leaving 8 bases not matched to a gene. The CDR3 is 16 amino acids. Per germline, CDR1 LNHDA and CDR2 SQIVND (reference sequence). This table comes from immunoSEQ multiplex PCR, and its TCRdb copy is limited to in-frame clones, with some not included. The sample has about 140,000 clones, more than 65% seen once. This TCR derives from a man aged 80 or over with acute or convalescent COVID-19. Material: peripheral blood. This chain links TRBV19 with TRBJ1-1; TRBD1 agrees at 7 bases. This CDR3 is CASSMRTGGTNTEAFF. Here the CDR3 DNA reads TGTGCCAGTAGTATGCGGACAGGAGGGACGAACACTGAAGCTTTCTTT.